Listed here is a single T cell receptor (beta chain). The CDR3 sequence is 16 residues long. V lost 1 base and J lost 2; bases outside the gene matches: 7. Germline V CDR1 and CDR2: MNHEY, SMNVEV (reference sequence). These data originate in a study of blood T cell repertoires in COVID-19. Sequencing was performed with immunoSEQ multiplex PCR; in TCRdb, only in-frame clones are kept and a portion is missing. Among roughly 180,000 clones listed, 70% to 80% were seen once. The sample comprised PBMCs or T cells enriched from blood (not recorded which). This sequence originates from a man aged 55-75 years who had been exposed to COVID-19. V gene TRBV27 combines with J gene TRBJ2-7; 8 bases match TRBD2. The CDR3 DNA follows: TGTGCCAGCAGTTTATATCATGCGGGAGGCGCCTACGAGCAGTACTTC. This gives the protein CASSLYHAGGAYEQYF.